These T cell receptor beta chains were read from a single sample in a study of tissue T cells after allogeneic stem cell transplantation. Sequencing was performed with immunoSEQ multiplex PCR; in TCRdb, only in-frame clones are kept and a portion is missing. The data contain roughly 6,700 clones, 69% of them singletons. The specimen was tissue from the stomach, collected at autopsy. The receptors come from a woman aged 18-49 years with breast cancer. CDR3s include the opening cysteine and the closing phenylalanine or tryptophan. Each record gives: clone size, J gene, D gene, V gene, CDR3 protein, CDR3 DNA. The D gene is left open where the match is weak. Size is omitted from some rows. Given values are once, few, many or a class for expanded clones.

NA,TRBJ2-2,NA,TRBV3-1/TRBV3-2,CASSPLSGELFF,TGTGCCAGCAGCCCCCTATCCGGGGAGCTGTTTTTT
NA,TRBJ1-6,NA,TRBV2,CASSAPPVGVPLHF,TGTGCCAGCAGTGCCCCCCCCGTCGGGGTACCCCTCCACTTT
NA,TRBJ1-1,TRBD1,TRBV2,CASSTGTGDTEAFF,TGTGCCAGCAGTACCGGGACAGGGGACACTGAAGCTTTCTTT
NA,TRBJ1-1,TRBD1,TRBV12-3/TRBV12-4,CASSFEGAGAFF,TGTGCCAGCAGTTTCGAGGGGGCTGGGGCTTTCTTT
NA,TRBJ1-6,NA,TRBV6-2/TRBV6-3,CASSYRGGSPLHF,TGTGCCAGCAGTTACAGGGGCGGTTCACCCCTCCACTTT
NA,TRBJ2-1,NA,TRBV11-2,CASSLQGNNEQFF,TGTGCCAGCAGCTTACAGGGAAACAATGAGCAGTTCTTC
few,TRBJ2-1,NA,TRBV19,CASSIFHKYNEQFF,TGTGCCAGTAGTATATTCCACAAGTACAATGAGCAGTTCTTC
NA,TRBJ1-4,NA,TRBV30,CAWSDTNEKLFF,TGTGCCTGGTCGGATACTAATGAAAAACTGTTTTTT
few,TRBJ2-7,TRBD1,TRBV30,CAWSRGTGGEQYF,TGTGCCTGGAGCAGAGGGACAGGCGGCGAGCAGTACTTC
medium-sized,TRBJ2-7,NA,TRBV6-2/TRBV6-3,CASSRTTYEQYF,TGTGCCAGCAGTCGTACTACCTACGAGCAGTACTTC
NA,TRBJ1-6,NA,TRBV6-2/TRBV6-3,CASSYVQRTSPLHF,TGTGCCAGCAGTTACGTTCAGCGTACTTCACCCCTCCACTTT
NA,TRBJ2-7,NA,TRBV9,CASSASWGPYEQYF,TGTGCCAGCAGCGCGAGCTGGGGTCCCTACGAGCAGTACTTC
few,TRBJ2-2,NA,TRBV2,CASRSDGDTGELFF,TGTGCCAGCAGATCGGACGGAGACACCGGGGAGCTGTTTTTT
few,TRBJ2-7,TRBD1,TRBV28,CASKDREYEQYF,TGTGCCAGCAAGGACAGGGAATACGAGCAGTACTTC
medium-sized,TRBJ2-7,NA,TRBV25-1,CASSPVEGYEQYF,TGTGCCAGCAGCCCGGTAGAGGGCTACGAGCAGTACTTC
NA,TRBJ2-3,TRBD2,TRBV7-2,CAGRLAGSTDTQYF,TGTGCCGGTCGACTAGCGGGAAGCACAGATACGCAGTATTTT
NA,TRBJ1-3,NA,TRBV7-2,CASSLEPRGTIYF,TGTGCCAGCAGCTTAGAGCCGCGAGGCACCATATATTTT
NA,TRBJ1-5,NA,TRBV3-1/TRBV3-2,CASRPLDSPDRGNQPQHF,TGTGCCAGCAGACCTCTCGACTCCCCCGATCGGGGCAATCAGCCCCAGCATTTT
NA,TRBJ2-7,NA,TRBV3-1/TRBV3-2,CASSQGSLDEQYF,TGTGCCAGCAGCCAAGGAAGTCTCGACGAGCAGTACTTC
NA,TRBJ1-5,NA,TRBV4-1,CASSPTVALVQPQHF,TGCGCCAGCAGCCCCACGGTCGCCCTTGTTCAGCCCCAGCATTTT
NA,TRBJ1-1,NA,TRBV19,CASTISSTGTAFF,TGTGCCAGTACCATTTCCTCCACGGGTACAGCTTTCTTT
few,TRBJ2-3,TRBD1,TRBV2,CASSGRTGGTDTQYF,TGTGCCAGCAGTGGTAGGACAGGGGGTACAGATACGCAGTATTTT
NA,TRBJ1-2,NA,TRBV9,CASSASGVGYTF,TGTGCCAGCAGCGCGAGTGGGGTTGGCTACACCTTC
NA,TRBJ1-1,TRBD1,TRBV4-3,CASSQTPQGGSAEAFF,TGCGCCAGCAGCCAAACCCCTCAGGGGGGGAGCGCTGAAGCTTTCTTT
once,TRBJ2-1,NA,TRBV7-3,CASSLNWDNEQFF,TGTGCCAGCAGCTTAAACTGGGACAATGAGCAGTTCTTC
NA,TRBJ1-2,NA,TRBV10-3,CAISEESWGYTF,TGTGCCATCAGTGAGGAAAGTTGGGGCTACACCTTC
NA,TRBJ2-1,NA,TRBV29-1,CSVDGRSWDEQFF,TGCAGCGTTGATGGTAGGTCCTGGGATGAGCAGTTCTTC
NA,TRBJ2-1,TRBD1,TRBV27,CASSWGTGGDNEQFF,TGTGCCAGCAGTTGGGGGACAGGGGGGGACAATGAGCAGTTCTTC
NA,TRBJ2-1,NA,TRBV7-2,CASRQGGTSFNEQFF,TGTGCCAGCAGACAGGGGGGGACTAGTTTCAATGAGCAGTTCTTC
NA,TRBJ2-3,NA,TRBV4-3,CASSQGLITDTQYF,TGCGCCAGCAGCCAAGGGCTGATCACAGATACGCAGTATTTT
NA,TRBJ2-5,NA,TRBV9,CASSAHPGGAQETQYF,TGTGCCAGCAGCGCCCATCCTGGGGGGGCACAAGAGACCCAGTACTTC
NA,TRBJ1-1,NA,TRBV30,CAWIRRTEAFF,TGTGCCTGGATTAGGCGCACTGAAGCTTTCTTT
NA,TRBJ2-5,NA,TRBV4-2,CASSQALSGETQYF,TGTGCCAGCAGCCAAGCCCTGTCAGGAGAGACCCAGTACTTC
NA,TRBJ2-1,NA,TRBV7-3,CASSSVGERNEQFF,TGTGCCAGCAGCTCCGTTGGGGAAAGGAATGAGCAGTTCTTC
NA,TRBJ2-5,TRBD2,TRBV5-1,CASSLAGLAGGETQYF,TGCGCCAGCAGCTTGGCCGGACTAGCGGGGGGAGAGACCCAGTACTTC
NA,TRBJ2-7,TRBD2,TRBV18,CASSPLGLAGGSEQYF,TGTGCCAGCTCACCACTAGGGCTAGCGGGAGGAAGCGAGCAGTACTTC
NA,TRBJ1-2,NA,TRBV5-1,CASSSSTLDYGYTF,TGCGCCAGCAGCTCTAGTACTTTGGACTATGGCTACACCTTC
NA,TRBJ2-7,NA,TRBV3-1/TRBV3-2,CASSQRAGIEEQYF,TGTGCCAGCAGCCAACGGGCGGGGATTGAAGAGCAGTACTTC
NA,TRBJ1-1,TRBD1,TRBV30,CAWYNQSLGTGGGTEAFF,TGTGCCTGGTACAATCAATCTCTGGGGACAGGGGGAGGCACTGAAGCTTTCTTT
NA,TRBJ1-1,NA,TRBV10-3,CAISEAEMVAFF,TGTGCCATCAGTGAGGCCGAAATGGTAGCTTTCTTT
once,TRBJ2-2,TRBD2,TRBV6-5,CASSYFMGGDTGELFF,TGTGCCAGCAGTTACTTTATGGGGGGGGACACCGGGGAGCTGTTTTTT
few,TRBJ1-2,NA,TRBV18,CASSPGQRNYGYTF,TGTGCCAGCTCACCGGGACAACGAAACTATGGCTACACCTTC
NA,TRBJ2-2,NA,TRBV19,CASSMGALAESTGELFF,TGTGCCAGTAGTATGGGGGCCCTAGCGGAGTCCACCGGGGAGCTGTTTTTT
NA,TRBJ2-5,NA,TRBV30,CACRRGGQETQYF,TGTGCCTGCCGTCGAGGAGGTCAAGAGACCCAGTACTTC
NA,TRBJ2-5,TRBD1,TRBV2,CASKDRGGETQYF,TGTGCCAGCAAGGACAGGGGGGGAGAGACCCAGTACTTC
NA,TRBJ2-7,NA,TRBV10-3,CAISESPGYEQYF,TGTGCCATCAGTGAGTCGCCAGGGTACGAGCAGTACTTC
NA,TRBJ1-1,TRBD1,TRBV27,CASSLTRGRGTGGTEAFF,TGTGCCAGCAGCCTAACCCGAGGGCGGGGGACAGGGGGCACTGAAGCTTTCTTT
NA,TRBJ1-1,NA,TRBV12-3/TRBV12-4,CASSVTQDPAFF,TGTGCCAGCAGCGTTACCCAGGACCCGGCTTTCTTT
once,TRBJ2-7,TRBD1,TRBV5-4,CASSYGTGDEQYF,TGTGCCAGCAGTTACGGGACAGGGGACGAGCAGTACTTC
NA,TRBJ2-7,NA,TRBV30,CAWIAGAMGEQYF,TGTGCCTGGATCGCCGGGGCTATGGGCGAGCAGTACTTC
few,TRBJ2-7,NA,TRBV19,CASSIRQGGAYEQYF,TGTGCCAGTAGTATAAGACAGGGAGGCGCCTACGAGCAGTACTTC
few,TRBJ2-5,NA,TRBV15,CATSRGPNQETQYF,TGTGCCACCAGCAGAGGACCAAATCAAGAGACCCAGTACTTC